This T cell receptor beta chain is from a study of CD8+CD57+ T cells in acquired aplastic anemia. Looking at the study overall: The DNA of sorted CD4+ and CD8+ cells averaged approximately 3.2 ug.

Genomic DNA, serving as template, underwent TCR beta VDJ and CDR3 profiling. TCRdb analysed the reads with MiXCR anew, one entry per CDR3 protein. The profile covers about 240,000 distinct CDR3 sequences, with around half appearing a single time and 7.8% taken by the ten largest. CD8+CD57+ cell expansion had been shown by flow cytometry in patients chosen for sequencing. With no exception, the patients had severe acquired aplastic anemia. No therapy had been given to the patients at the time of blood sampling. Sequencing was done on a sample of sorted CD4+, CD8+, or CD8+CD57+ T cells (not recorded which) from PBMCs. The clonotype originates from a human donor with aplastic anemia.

CDR3 sequence reads: CASSFRKRTATYGYTF. The CDR3 nucleotides are TGTGCCAGCAGTTTCCGCAAGCGGACCGCCACCTATGGCTACACCTTC. The chain employs TRBV12-3 or TRBV12-4 and TRBJ1-2; D gene ambiguous. Trimming left V 3 bases short and J 4 bases short, with 18 bases between. This CDR3 region has 16 residues.